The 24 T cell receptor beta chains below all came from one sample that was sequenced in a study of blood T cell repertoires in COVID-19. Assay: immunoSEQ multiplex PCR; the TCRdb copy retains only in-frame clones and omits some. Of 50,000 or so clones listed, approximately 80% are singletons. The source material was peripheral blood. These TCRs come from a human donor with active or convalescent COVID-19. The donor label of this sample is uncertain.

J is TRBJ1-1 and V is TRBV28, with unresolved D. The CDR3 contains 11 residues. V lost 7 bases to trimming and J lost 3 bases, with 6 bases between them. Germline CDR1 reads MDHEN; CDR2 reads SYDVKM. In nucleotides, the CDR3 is TGTGCCAGCATCCGGTACACTGAAGCTTTCTTT. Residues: CASIRYTEAFF.

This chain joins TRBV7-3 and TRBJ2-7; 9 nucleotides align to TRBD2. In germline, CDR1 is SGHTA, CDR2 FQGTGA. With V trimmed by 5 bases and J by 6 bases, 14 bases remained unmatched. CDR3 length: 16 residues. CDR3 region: CASSPSDAGGRGEQYF. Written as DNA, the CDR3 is TGTGCCAGCAGCCCCTCGGATGCGGGAGGGCGGGGCGAGCAGTACTTC.

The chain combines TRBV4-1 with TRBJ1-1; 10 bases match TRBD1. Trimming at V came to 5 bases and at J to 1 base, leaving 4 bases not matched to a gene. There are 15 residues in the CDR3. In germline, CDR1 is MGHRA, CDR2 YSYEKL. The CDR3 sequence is CASSETGGWNTEAFF. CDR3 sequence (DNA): TGCGCCAGCAGCGAGACAGGGGGCTGGAACACTGAAGCTTTCTTT.

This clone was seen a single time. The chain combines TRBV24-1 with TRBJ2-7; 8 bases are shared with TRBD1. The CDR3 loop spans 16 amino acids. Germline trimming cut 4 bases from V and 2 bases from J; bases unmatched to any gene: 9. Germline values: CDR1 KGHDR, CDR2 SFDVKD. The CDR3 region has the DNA TGTGCCACCAGTGACCCCGCCGGGACAGGAACCTACGAGCAGTACTTC. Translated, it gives CATSDPAGTGTYEQYF.

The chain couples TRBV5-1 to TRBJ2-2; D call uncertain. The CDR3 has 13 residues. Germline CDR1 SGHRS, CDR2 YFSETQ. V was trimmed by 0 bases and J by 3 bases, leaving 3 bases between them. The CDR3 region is CASSLGDTGELFF. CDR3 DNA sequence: TGCGCCAGCAGCTTGGGAGACACCGGGGAGCTGTTTTTT.

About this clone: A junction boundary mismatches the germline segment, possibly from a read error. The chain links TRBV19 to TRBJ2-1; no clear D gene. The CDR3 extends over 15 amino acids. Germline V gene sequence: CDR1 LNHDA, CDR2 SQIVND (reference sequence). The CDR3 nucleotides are TGTGCCAGTAGTATGACTTCCTACCGGTGCAATGAGCTGTTCTTC. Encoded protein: CASSMTSYRCNELFF.

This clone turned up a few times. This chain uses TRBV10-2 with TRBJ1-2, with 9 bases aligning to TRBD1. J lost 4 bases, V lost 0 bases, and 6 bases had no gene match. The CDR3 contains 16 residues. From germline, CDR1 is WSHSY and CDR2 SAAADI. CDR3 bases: TGCGCCAGCAGTGAGTCGAACACAGGGGGCGGCTATGGCTACACCTTC. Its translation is CASSESNTGGGYGYTF.

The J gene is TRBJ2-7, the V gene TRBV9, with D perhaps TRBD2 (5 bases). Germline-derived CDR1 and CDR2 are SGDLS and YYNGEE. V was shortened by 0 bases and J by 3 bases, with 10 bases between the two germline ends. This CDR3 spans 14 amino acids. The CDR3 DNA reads TGTGCCAGCAGCGTAGAAGAGGGTTTCTACGAGCAGTACTTC. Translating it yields CASSVEEGFYEQYF.

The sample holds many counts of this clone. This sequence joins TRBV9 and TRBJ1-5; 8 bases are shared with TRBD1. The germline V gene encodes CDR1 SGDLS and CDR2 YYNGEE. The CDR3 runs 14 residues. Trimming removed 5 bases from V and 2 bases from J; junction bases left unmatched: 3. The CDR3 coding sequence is TGTGCCAGCAGTTTACAGGGGGGCAATCAGCCCCAGCATTTT. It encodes CASSLQGGNQPQHF.

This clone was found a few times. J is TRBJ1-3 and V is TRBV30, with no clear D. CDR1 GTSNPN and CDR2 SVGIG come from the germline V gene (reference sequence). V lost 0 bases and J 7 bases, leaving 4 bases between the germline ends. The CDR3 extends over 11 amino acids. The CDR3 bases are TGTGCCTGGAGTGTCGCGAACACCATATATTTT. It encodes CAWSVANTIYF.

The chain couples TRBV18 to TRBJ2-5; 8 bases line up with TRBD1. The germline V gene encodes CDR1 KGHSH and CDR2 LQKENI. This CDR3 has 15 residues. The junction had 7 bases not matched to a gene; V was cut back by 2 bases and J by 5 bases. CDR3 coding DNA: TGTGCCAGCTCACCAGAGCAGGGGGCCGTGGAGACCCAGTACTTC. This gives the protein CASSPEQGAVETQYF.

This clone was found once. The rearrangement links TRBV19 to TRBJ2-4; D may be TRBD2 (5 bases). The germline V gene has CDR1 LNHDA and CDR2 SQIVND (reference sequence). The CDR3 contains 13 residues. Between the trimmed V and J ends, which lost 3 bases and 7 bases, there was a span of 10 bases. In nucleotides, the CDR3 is TGTGCCAGTAGTATTGAGCCGGGGAACATTCAGTACTTC. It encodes CASSIEPGNIQYF.

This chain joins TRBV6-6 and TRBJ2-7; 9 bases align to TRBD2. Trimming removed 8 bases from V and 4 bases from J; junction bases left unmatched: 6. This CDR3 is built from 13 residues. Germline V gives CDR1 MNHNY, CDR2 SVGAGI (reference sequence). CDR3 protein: CASARGGEYEQYF. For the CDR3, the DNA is TGTGCCAGCGCCCGCGGGGGGGAATACGAGCAGTACTTC.

CDR3: CASSTPSGGVYEQYF. CDR3 sequence (DNA): TGTGCCAGCAGCACCCCTTCGGGAGGGGTCTACGAGCAGTACTTC. This chain uses TRBV5-4 with TRBJ2-7, with 8 nucleotides matching TRBD2. The CDR3 is 15 residues long. With V trimmed by 4 bases and J by 3 bases, 9 bases remained unmatched. The germline V gene has CDR1 SGHNT and CDR2 YYREEE (reference sequence). The complete variable domain, with remaining parts taken from reference TRBV5-4 and TRBJ2-7, reads ETGVTQSPTHLIKTRGQQVTLRCSSQSGHNTVSWYQQALGQGPQFIFQYYREEENGRGNFPPRFSGLQFPNYSSELNVNALELDDSALYLCASSTPSGGVYEQYFGPGTRLTVT.

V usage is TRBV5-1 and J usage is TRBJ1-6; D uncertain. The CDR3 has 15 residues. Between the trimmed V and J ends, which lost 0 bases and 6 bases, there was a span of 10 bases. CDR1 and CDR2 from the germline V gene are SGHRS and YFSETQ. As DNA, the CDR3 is TGCGCCAGCAGCTTGGACAGTCCACCTAATTCACCCCTCCACTTT. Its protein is CASSLDSPPNSPLHF. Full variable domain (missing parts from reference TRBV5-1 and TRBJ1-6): KAGVTQTPRYLIKTRGQQVTLSCSPISGHRSVSWYQQTPGQGLQFLFEYFSETQRNKGNFPGRFSGRQFSNSRSEMNVSTLELGDSALYLCASSLDSPPNSPLHFGNGTRLTVT.

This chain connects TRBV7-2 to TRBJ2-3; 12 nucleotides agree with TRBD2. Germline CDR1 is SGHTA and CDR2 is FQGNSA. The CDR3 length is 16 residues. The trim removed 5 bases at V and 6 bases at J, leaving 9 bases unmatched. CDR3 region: CASSTRLAGDGDTQYF. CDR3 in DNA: TGTGCCAGCAGCACCAGACTAGCGGGAGACGGGGATACGCAGTATTTT.

The CDR3 bases are TGTGCCAGCAGCTTCCAGGGCGGGGATGAAAAACTGTTTTTT. Protein: CASSFQGGDEKLFF. The genes are TRBV7-2 and TRBJ1-4; tentatively, D is TRBD1 (5 bases). The CDR3 spans 14 residues. CDR1 is SGHTA and CDR2 is FQGNSA in the germline V gene. V was shortened by 3 bases and J by 6 bases, with 11 bases between the two germline ends. The full variable domain, in which reference TRBV7-2 and TRBJ1-4 provide the parts outside the CDR3, is GAGVSQSPSNKVTEKGKDVELRCDPISGHTALYWYRQSLGQGLEFLIYFQGNSAPDKSGLPSDRFSAERTGGSVSTLTIQRTQQEDSAVYLCASSFQGGDEKLFFGSGTQLSVL.

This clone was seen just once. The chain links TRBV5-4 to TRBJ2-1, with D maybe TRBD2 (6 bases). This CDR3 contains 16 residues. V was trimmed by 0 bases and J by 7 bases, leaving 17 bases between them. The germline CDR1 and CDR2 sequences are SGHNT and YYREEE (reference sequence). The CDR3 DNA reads TGTGCCAGCAGCTTGGAAAGCGGGCGGTCTCTAAATGAGCAGTTCTTC. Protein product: CASSLESGRSLNEQFF.

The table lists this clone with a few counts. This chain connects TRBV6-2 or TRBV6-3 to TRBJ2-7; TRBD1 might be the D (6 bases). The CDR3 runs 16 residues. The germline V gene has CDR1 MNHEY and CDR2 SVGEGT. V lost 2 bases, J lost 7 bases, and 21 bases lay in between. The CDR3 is CASSYPQGQSSLEQYF. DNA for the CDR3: TGTGCCAGCAGTTACCCCCAGGGACAATCCTCCCTGGAGCAGTACTTC.

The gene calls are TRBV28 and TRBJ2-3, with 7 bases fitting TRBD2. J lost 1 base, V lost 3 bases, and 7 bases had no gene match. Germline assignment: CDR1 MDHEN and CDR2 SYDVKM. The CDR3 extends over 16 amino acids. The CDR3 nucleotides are TGTGCCAGCAGTTTGGTGAGCGGGAAGGGCACAGATACGCAGTATTTT. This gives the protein CASSLVSGKGTDTQYF. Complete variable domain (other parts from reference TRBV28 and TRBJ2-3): DVKVTQSSRYLVKRTGEKVFLECVQDMDHENMFWYRQDPGLGLRLIYFSYDVKMKEKGDIPEGYSVSREKKERFSLILESASTNQTSMYLCASSLVSGKGTDTQYFGPGTRLTVL.

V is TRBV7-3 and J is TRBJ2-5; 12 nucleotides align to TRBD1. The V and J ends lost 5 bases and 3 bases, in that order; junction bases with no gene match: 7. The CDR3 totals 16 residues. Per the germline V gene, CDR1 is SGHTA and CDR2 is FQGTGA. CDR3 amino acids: CASSLSGTGGKETQYF. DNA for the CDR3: TGTGCCAGCAGCCTTTCCGGGACAGGGGGCAAAGAGACCCAGTACTTC.

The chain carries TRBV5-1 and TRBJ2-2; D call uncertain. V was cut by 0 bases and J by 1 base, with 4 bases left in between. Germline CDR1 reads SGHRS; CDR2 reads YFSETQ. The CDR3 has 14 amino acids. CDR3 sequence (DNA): TGCGCCAGCAGCTTGGGAGGGAACACCGGGGAGCTGTTTTTT. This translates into CASSLGGNTGELFF.

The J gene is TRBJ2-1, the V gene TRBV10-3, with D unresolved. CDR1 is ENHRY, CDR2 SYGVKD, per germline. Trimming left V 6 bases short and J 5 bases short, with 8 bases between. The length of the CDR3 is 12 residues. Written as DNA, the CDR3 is TGTGCCATCAGAGAAGCTGACAATGAGCAGTTCTTC. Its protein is CAIREADNEQFF.

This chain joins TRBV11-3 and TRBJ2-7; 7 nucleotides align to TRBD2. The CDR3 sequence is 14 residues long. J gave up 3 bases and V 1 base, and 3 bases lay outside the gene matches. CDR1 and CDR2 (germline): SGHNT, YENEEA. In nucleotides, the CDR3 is TGTGCCAGCAGCTTAGGCTCGGGGGGCTACGAGCAGTACTTC. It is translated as CASSLGSGGYEQYF. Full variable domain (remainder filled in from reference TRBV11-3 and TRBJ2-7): EAGVVQSPRYKIIEKKQPVAFWCNPISGHNTLYWYLQNLGQGPELLIRYENEEAVDDSQLPKDRFSAERLKGVDSTLKIQPAELGDSAVYLCASSLGSGGYEQYFGPGTRLTVT.